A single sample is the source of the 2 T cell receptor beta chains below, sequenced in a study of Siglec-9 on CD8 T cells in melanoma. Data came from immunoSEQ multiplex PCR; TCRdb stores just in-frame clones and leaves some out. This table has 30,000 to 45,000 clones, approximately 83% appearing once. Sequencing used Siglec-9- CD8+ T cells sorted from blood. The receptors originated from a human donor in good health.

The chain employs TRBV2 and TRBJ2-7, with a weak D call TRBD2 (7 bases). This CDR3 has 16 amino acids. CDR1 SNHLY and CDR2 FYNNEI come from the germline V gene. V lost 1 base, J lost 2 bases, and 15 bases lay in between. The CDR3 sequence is CASSEVLGGPPYEQYF. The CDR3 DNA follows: TGTGCCAGCAGTGAAGTTCTGGGGGGGCCTCCCTACGAGCAGTACTTC.

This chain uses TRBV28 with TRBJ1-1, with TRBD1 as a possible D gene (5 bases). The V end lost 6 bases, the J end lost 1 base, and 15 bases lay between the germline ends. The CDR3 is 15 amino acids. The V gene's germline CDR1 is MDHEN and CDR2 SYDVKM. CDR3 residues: CASRPPGRKNTEAFF. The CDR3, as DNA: TGTGCCAGCAGGCCTCCGGGACGGAAGAACACTGAAGCTTTCTTT.